Shown below are 11 T cell receptor beta chains from a single sample sequenced in a study of blood T cell repertoires in COVID-19. Here immunoSEQ multiplex PCR was the method, and the copy in TCRdb shows in-frame clones only, minus some. The sample comprises about 310,000 clones, around 85% of which are singletons, and 2.2% rests with the top ten. The sample was PBMCs or T cells enriched from blood (not recorded which). The receptors stem from a young man who had recovered from COVID-19.

The chain uses TRBV27 and TRBJ1-5, with D hard to call. The CDR3 loop spans 13 amino acids. V lost 2 bases and J 4 bases, leaving 6 bases between the germline ends. The germline CDR1 and CDR2 sequences are MNHEY and SMNVEV (reference sequence). The CDR3 DNA reads as TGTGCCAGCAGTTTAGTTCAGAATCAGCCCCAGCATTTT. It specifies CASSLVQNQPQHF.

This clone was observed a handful of times. V and J are TRBV12-3 or TRBV12-4 and TRBJ1-2; 7 nucleotides agree with TRBD1. The CDR3 contains 13 residues. V dropped 6 bases and J dropped 5; count of bases not matched to a gene: 6. CDR3: CASSRQGRYGYTF. CDR3 nucleotide sequence: TGTGCCAGCAGCCGACAGGGTCGTTATGGCTACACCTTC.

V is TRBV6-6 and J is TRBJ1-2, with 8 bases identical to TRBD1. The junction had 8 bases not matched to a gene; V was cut back by 6 bases and J by 11 bases. Germline values: CDR1 MNHNY, CDR2 SVGAGI (reference sequence). The CDR3 contains 12 residues. In nucleotides, the CDR3 is TGTGCCAGCAGCGACAGGGGTTTTGGGTACACCTTC. Its protein product is CASSDRGFGYTF.

The V call is TRBV6-5, the J call TRBJ1-5, with 8 bases identical to TRBD1. The V gene end was trimmed by 8 bases and the J gene end by 5 bases; junction bases not matched to a gene: 5. Per the germline V gene, CDR1 is MNHEY and CDR2 is SVGAGI. This CDR3 spans 13 amino acids. CDR3 DNA sequence: TGTGCCAGCGGAGACAGGGGAGATCAGCCCCAGCATTTT. Protein sequence: CASGDRGDQPQHF.

The rearrangement links TRBV7-9 to TRBJ2-5; TRBD1 matches at 12 bases. The CDR3 is 16 amino acids. The junction had 8 bases not matched to a gene; V was cut back by 5 bases and J by 4 bases. Germline CDR1 reads SEHNR; CDR2 reads FQNEAQ (reference sequence). The CDR3 protein is CASSRGDRGRVETQYF. For the CDR3, the DNA is TGTGCCAGCAGCAGAGGGGACAGGGGGCGAGTAGAGACCCAGTACTTC.

This chain uses TRBV10-3 with TRBJ2-3; maybe TRBD2 (5 bases). Germline V CDR1 and CDR2: ENHRY, SYGVKD. V was shortened by 3 bases and J by 6 bases, with 13 bases between the two germline ends. The CDR3 covers 14 residues. The CDR3 region has the DNA TGTGCCATCAGTGAAGGCGGGCCGGGGGATACGCAGTATTTT. This sequence encodes CAISEGGPGDTQYF.

This clone came up many times. This chain connects TRBV3-1 (or the pseudogene TRBV3-2) to TRBJ2-1; 8 bases are a match to TRBD2. The V gene's germline CDR1 is LGHDT and CDR2 YNNKEL (reference sequence). This CDR3 has 14 amino acids. The junction had 6 bases not matched to a gene; V was cut back by 4 bases and J by 7 bases. The CDR3 here is CASSPTGGVNEQFF. The CDR3 nucleotides are TGTGCCAGCAGCCCCACCGGGGGGGTGAATGAGCAGTTCTTC.

V gene TRBV4-3 combines with J gene TRBJ2-2, with 10 bases fitting TRBD2. The V and J ends lost 0 bases and 1 base, in that order; junction bases with no gene match: 5. CDR1 and CDR2 (germline): LGHNA, YSLEER. The CDR3 sequence is 18 residues long. The CDR3 sequence: CASSQDFLAGENTGELFF. CDR3 bases: TGCGCCAGCAGCCAAGATTTTCTAGCGGGGGAGAACACCGGGGAGCTGTTTTTT.

V is TRBV30 and J is TRBJ1-4; no firm D call. This CDR3 contains 15 residues. CDR1 is GTSNPN, CDR2 SVGIG, per germline (reference sequence). Trimming left V 2 bases short and J 7 bases short, with 17 bases between. CDR3 amino acids: CAWSLGSLQTEKLFF. CDR3 nucleotides: TGTGCCTGGAGTTTGGGCTCGCTACAGACTGAAAAACTGTTTTTT.

V gene TRBV11-1 combines with J gene TRBJ1-6; D is perhaps TRBD1 (5 bases). Deletions cut 5 bases from V and 10 bases from J, with 15 bases between. The germline gives CDR1 SGHAT, CDR2 FQDESV (reference sequence). The CDR3 has 14 amino acids. The CDR3 here is CASSTPEQESPLHF. The CDR3 coding sequence is TGTGCCAGCAGCACCCCTGAACAGGAATCACCCCTCCACTTT.

To note about this clone: The same CDR3 arises from other DNA sequences in this sample as well. This chain uses TRBV10-3 with TRBJ2-7; possible D gene TRBD1, 6 bases. This CDR3 spans 12 amino acids. Trimming took 5 bases from V and 2 from J, leaving 7 bases between them. CDR1 ENHRY and CDR2 SYGVKD come from the germline V gene. DNA for the CDR3: TGTGCCATCAGTCGGACAGCCTACGAGCAGTACTTC. Its protein is CAISRTAYEQYF.